The clone carrying this T cell receptor beta chain was seen at least ten times. The antigen is not known. This sample stems from a study of regulatory T cells in long-lasting Graves disease. Study-level background: Patients met the persistent Graves' disease definition after over 5 years of antithyroid drugs with positive TSH receptor antibodies. Study results and limitations: A reduction in accuracy may have resulted from the small sample size. TRBV28, TRBJ1-2 and TRBJ2-5 were segments that persistent disease favored. Patients whose Graves' disease persisted exhibited lower TCR diversity than those newly diagnosed.

V was clipped by 6 bases and J by 2 bases; unmatched bases: 13. The germline gives CDR1 MNHNS, CDR2 SASEGT. The CDR3 consists of 17 residues. Described time point: persistent/refractory GD, antithyroid drugs over 5 years with positive TRAb. The authors made the TCR library using RNA they extracted from PBMCs. Sequencing libraries for TCR beta were prepared with iRepertoire HTBI primers and Arm-PCR of CDR3 regions. TCRdb reanalysed the multiplex PCR reads using MiXCR and keeps one entry per CDR3 protein. This sample has about 470,000 distinct CDR3 sequences, with 20% to 25% found just once. The sequence was collected from a female donor with Graves disease. Material: peripheral blood mononuclear cells (PBMCs), obtained when the disease was refractory, from a patient treated with antithyroid drugs. This chain uses TRBV6-1 with TRBJ2-7; 10 bases fit TRBD1. The CDR3 DNA reads TGTGCCAGCAGCCATCTATCGTCCGGGACAGGGGCCTACGAGCAGTACTTC. Encoded protein: CASSHLSSGTGAYEQYF.